The present T cell receptor (beta chain) was sequenced within a study of PD-1 blockade in classical Hodgkin lymphoma. Relapse was seen in all patients after autologous stem cell transplantation, and brentuximab vedotin exposure was variable. Comments on this clone: The junction does not match germline at one end; this may be a read error.

The CDR3 contains 13 residues. CDR1 ENHRY and CDR2 SYGVKD come from the germline V gene. Data came from immunoSEQ multiplex PCR; TCRdb stores just in-frame clones and leaves some out. The table records about 75,000 clones, 93% of them present only once. The TCR was taken from a human donor with classical Hodgkin lymphoma. The starting material was peripheral blood mononuclear cells (PBMCs), obtained at baseline. The J gene is TRBJ2-7, the V gene TRBV10-3; the D gene is possibly TRBD2 (5 bases). In DNA, the CDR3 is TGTGCCAGCAGTGAAGGGAGCGACTACGAGCAGTACTTC. Its protein is CASSEGSDYEQYF.